The present TCR beta chain was sequenced within a study of T-cell memory formation after mild COVID-19. Study-level information: For the most part, TCR clusters were specific to one donor.

One entry per CDR3 protein results from TCRdb running MiXCR on the 5' RACE reads. The repertoire holds roughly 380,000 distinct CDR3 sequences, with 25% to 30% as singletons. V dropped 4 bases and J dropped 1 base, with 19 bases sitting between them. The CDR3 contains 17 residues. The germline gives CDR1 DFQATT, CDR2 SNEGSKA (reference sequence). The chain employs TRBV20-1 and TRBJ2-2; possible D gene TRBD1, 7 bases. The clonotype comes from an adult woman who had mild COVID-19 (a few samples of this study predate the infection). Cell type and time point are not known. Material for sequencing was PBMCs or a T cell subset sorted from them (not recorded which). CDR3 nucleotides: TGCAGTGCTACTTGGAGGGGGCTAATTGGGAACACCGGGGAGCTGTTTTTT. It translates to CSATWRGLIGNTGELFF.